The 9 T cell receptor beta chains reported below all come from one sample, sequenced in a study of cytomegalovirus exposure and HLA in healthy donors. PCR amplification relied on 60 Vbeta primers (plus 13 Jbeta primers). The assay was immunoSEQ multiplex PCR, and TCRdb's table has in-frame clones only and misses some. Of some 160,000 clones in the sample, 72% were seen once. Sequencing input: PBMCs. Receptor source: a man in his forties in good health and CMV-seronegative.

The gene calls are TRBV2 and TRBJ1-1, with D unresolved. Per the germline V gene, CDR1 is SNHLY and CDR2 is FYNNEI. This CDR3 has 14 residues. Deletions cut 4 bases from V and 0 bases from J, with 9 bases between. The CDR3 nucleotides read TGTGCCAGCAGTGCTCAGAGGTTGAACACTGAAGCTTTCTTT. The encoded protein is CASSAQRLNTEAFF.

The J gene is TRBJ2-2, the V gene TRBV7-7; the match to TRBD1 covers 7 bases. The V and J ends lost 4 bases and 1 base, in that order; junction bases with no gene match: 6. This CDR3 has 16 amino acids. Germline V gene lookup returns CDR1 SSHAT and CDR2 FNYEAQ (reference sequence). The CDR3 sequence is CASSYLGQENTGELFF. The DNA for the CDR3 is TGTGCCAGCAGCTACCTTGGACAGGAGAACACCGGGGAGCTGTTTTTT.

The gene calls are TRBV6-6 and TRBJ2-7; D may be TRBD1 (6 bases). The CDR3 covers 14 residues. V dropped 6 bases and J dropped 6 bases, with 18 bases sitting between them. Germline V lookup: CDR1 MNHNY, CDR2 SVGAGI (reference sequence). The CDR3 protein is CASSLRQDGGEQYF. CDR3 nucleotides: TGTGCCAGCAGCCTCCGACAGGACGGCGGCGAGCAGTACTTC.

The DNA of the CDR3 is TGTGCCAGCAGTTTGGGGCCACCAGTTAGCAATCAGCCCCAGCATTTT. Its translation: CASSLGPPVSNQPQHF. The V gene is TRBV27, the J gene TRBJ1-5, with D perhaps TRBD1 (5 bases). Trimming stripped 3 bases from V and 0 bases from J, with 12 bases between. Germline V gene sequence: CDR1 MNHEY, CDR2 SMNVEV (reference sequence). The CDR3 is 16 amino acids.

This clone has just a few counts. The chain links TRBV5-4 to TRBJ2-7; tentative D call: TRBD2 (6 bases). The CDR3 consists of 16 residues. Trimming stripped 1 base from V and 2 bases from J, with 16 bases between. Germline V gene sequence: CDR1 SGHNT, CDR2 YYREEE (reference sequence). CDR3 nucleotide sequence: TGTGCCAGCAGCTTGAGGCAGAGCGGGCCTACCTACGAGCAGTACTTC. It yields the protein CASSLRQSGPTYEQYF.

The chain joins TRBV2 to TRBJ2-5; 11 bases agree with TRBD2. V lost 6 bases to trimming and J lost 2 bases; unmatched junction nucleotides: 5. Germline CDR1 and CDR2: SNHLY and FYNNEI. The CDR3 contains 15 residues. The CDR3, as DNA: TGTGCCAGCAGGCTTACTAGCGGGGGACAAGAGACCCAGTACTTC. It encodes CASRLTSGGQETQYF.

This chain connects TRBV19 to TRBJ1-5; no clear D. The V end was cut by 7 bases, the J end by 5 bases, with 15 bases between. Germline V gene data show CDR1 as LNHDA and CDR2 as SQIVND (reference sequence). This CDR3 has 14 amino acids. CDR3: CASTKSQDYQPQHF. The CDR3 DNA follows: TGTGCCAGTACCAAAAGTCAGGATTATCAGCCCCAGCATTTT.

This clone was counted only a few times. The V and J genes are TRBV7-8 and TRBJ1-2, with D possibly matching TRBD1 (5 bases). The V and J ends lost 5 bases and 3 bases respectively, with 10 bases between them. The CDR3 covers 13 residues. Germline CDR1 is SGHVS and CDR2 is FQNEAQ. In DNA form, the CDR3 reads TGTGCCAGCAGCGCTCTAGGGGACTATGGCTACACCTTC. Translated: CASSALGDYGYTF.

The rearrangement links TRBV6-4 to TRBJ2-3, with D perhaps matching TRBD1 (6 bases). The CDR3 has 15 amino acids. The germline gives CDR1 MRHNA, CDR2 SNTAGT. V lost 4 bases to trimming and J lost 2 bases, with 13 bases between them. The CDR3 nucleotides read TGTGCCAGCAGTGCCACAGGGATCCTCACAGATACGCAGTATTTT. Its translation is CASSATGILTDTQYF.